This TCR beta chain derives from a study of T cell changes during pregnancy in multiple sclerosis. The germline V and J ends were trimmed by 3 bases and 0 bases, with 13 bases remaining between them. From germline, CDR1 is SGDLS and CDR2 YYNGEE. The CDR3 spans 15 residues. The protocol was immunoSEQ multiplex PCR, while the TCRdb copy is restricted to in-frame clones and leaves out a portion. The sample gives about 68,000 clones, around 92% of which show up once; 1.3% to 1.5% is in the top ten. The sample holds one count of this clone. This TCR was sampled from a female donor in good health, enrolled as a control in a pregnancy study. The specimen was peripheral blood, collected in the second trimester of pregnancy. The gene calls are TRBV9 and TRBJ2-7; tentative D call: TRBD2 (7 bases). CDR3 protein: CASSGGGGHSYEQYF. In DNA, the CDR3 is TGTGCCAGCAGCGGGGGGGGCGGCCACTCCTACGAGCAGTACTTC.